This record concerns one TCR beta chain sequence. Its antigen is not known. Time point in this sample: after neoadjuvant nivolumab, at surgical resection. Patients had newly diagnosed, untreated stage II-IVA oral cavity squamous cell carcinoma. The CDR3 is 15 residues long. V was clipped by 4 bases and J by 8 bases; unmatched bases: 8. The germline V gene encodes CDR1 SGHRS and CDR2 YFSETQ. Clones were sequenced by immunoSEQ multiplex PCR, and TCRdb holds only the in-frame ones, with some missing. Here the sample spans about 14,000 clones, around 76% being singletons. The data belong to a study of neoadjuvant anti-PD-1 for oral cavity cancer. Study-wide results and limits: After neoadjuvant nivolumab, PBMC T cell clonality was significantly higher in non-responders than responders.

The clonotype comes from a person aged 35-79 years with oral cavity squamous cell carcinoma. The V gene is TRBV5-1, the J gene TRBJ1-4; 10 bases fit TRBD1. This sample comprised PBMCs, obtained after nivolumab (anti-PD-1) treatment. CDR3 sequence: CASSPTGTGVEKLFF. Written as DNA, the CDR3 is TGCGCCAGCAGCCCGACCGGGACAGGGGTAGAAAAACTGTTTTTT.